A single sample is the source of the 17 T cell receptor beta chains below, sequenced in a study of beta chain features in type 1 diabetes. The sequenced template was cDNA made from the entire isolated RNA. Method: immunoSEQ multiplex PCR; TCRdb's copy keeps in-frame clones and lacks some. The sample has 330,000 or so clones; roughly a fifth are singletons. Sequenced material: naive CD4+ T cells from blood. These receptors originate from a woman aged 18-29 years in good health.

The CDR3 DNA reads TGTGCCATCAGTGGGACTCCCACAGATACGCAGTATTTT. This translates into CAISGTPTDTQYF. V usage is TRBV10-3 and J usage is TRBJ2-3; weak D call: TRBD2 (5 bases). Looked up from germline, CDR1 is ENHRY and CDR2 is SYGVKD. The CDR3 covers 13 residues. V dropped 4 bases and J dropped 2 bases, with 7 bases sitting between them.

The chain employs TRBV11-2 and TRBJ1-1, with TRBD1 as a possible D gene (6 bases). Germline V gives CDR1 SGHAT, CDR2 FQNNGV. With 3 bases removed from V and 0 bases from J, the gap between germline ends came to 8 bases. There are 14 residues in the CDR3. The CDR3 coding sequence is TGTGCCAGCAGCTTGACAGGTATGAACACTGAAGCTTTCTTT. Protein sequence: CASSLTGMNTEAFF.

The chain combines TRBV19 with TRBJ2-7, with TRBD1 matching 7 bases. CDR1 is LNHDA and CDR2 is SQIVND in the germline V gene (reference sequence). The CDR3 covers 13 residues. V was pared by 4 bases and J by 7 bases, with 7 bases of the junction left unmatched. The CDR3, as DNA: TGTGCCAGTAGTAACAGGGGCCAAGTGGAGCAGTACTTC. This gives the protein CASSNRGQVEQYF.

The chain uses TRBV5-6 and TRBJ1-6, with D perhaps TRBD1 (5 bases). Germline CDR1 reads SGHDT; CDR2 reads YYEEEE. V lost 0 bases and J lost 10, with 17 bases in between. This CDR3 is 16 amino acids long. CDR3 residues: CASSLGPGRQKSPLHF. In DNA form, the CDR3 reads TGTGCCAGCAGCTTGGGTCCAGGGCGACAGAAATCACCCCTCCACTTT.

This clone occurred a few times. The chain recombines TRBV5-1 with TRBJ2-7, with a weak D call TRBD1 (6 bases). The CDR3 covers 12 residues. The germline gives CDR1 SGHRS, CDR2 YFSETQ. V lost 6 bases, J lost 2 bases, and 9 bases lay in between. CDR3 region: CASMGQTYEQYF. CDR3 DNA sequence: TGCGCCAGCATGGGACAAACCTACGAGCAGTACTTC.

The rearrangement links TRBV27 to TRBJ2-4; D gene ambiguous. V shed 3 bases and J shed 2 bases, with 5 bases lying between them. This CDR3 spans 13 amino acids. Looked up from germline, CDR1 is MNHEY and CDR2 is SMNVEV (reference sequence). The DNA of the CDR3 is TGTGCCAGCAGTTTCAATCCCAAAAACATTCAGTACTTC. Protein sequence: CASSFNPKNIQYF.

This clone appeared a single time. The chain carries TRBV18 and TRBJ1-1; D uncertain. Germline loops: CDR1 KGHSH, CDR2 LQKENI. There are 14 residues in the CDR3. V lost 6 bases to trimming and J lost 6 bases, with 17 bases between them. For the CDR3, the DNA is TGTGCCAGCTCCCCCAGTGAGGGTTGGGCTGAAGCTTTCTTT. Translation: CASSPSEGWAEAFF.

The rearrangement uses TRBV5-1 and TRBJ1-3, with D hard to call. Per germline, CDR1 SGHRS and CDR2 YFSETQ. There are 14 residues in the CDR3. The germline V and J ends were trimmed by 3 bases and 6 bases, with 13 bases remaining between them. CDR3 loop: CASSSYDRENTIYF. DNA for the CDR3: TGCGCCAGCAGCTCCTACGACCGGGAAAACACCATATATTTT.

This chain joins TRBV2 and TRBJ2-7; D not certain. The ends were cut back, 6 bases at V and 4 bases at J, with 7 bases in the middle. The germline V gene has CDR1 SNHLY and CDR2 FYNNEI. This CDR3 spans 11 amino acids. The CDR3 bases are TGTGCCAGCAGCCCAGGTTACGAGCAGTACTTC. Protein: CASSPGYEQYF.

This clone appeared a few times. Other DNA variants within this sample encode the same CDR3. The V gene is TRBV7-9, the J gene TRBJ2-3; the D gene is possibly TRBD2 (6 bases). Germline loops: CDR1 SEHNR, CDR2 FQNEAQ (reference sequence). This CDR3 spans 14 amino acids. Trimming pared 3 bases from V and 0 bases from J, leaving 7 bases between. CDR3 coding DNA: TGTGCCAGCAGCTTTAGCGGAAGCACAGATACGCAGTATTTT. Translated: CASSFSGSTDTQYF. Using reference TRBV7-9 and TRBJ2-3 for the parts outside the CDR3, the full variable domain is DTGVSQNPRHKITKRGQNVTFRCDPISEHNRLYWYRQTLGQGPEFLTYFQNEAQLEKSRLLSDRFSAERPKGSFSTLEIQRTEQGDSAMYLCASSFSGSTDTQYFGPGTRLTVL.

This sequence joins TRBV7-2 and TRBJ2-1; 12 nucleotides line up with TRBD2. Germline V gives CDR1 SGHTA, CDR2 FQGNSA. This CDR3 region has 15 residues. After removal of 3 bases from V and 5 bases from J, the junction contained 2 bases not matched to a gene. CDR3 residues: CASSFTSGGNNEQFF. The CDR3 region has the DNA TGTGCCAGCAGCTTCACTAGCGGGGGGAACAATGAGCAGTTCTTC.

This clone was recorded a few times. The chain links TRBV5-1 to TRBJ2-7; D might be TRBD1 (6 bases). Germline CDR1 reads SGHRS; CDR2 reads YFSETQ. V lost 3 bases to trimming and J lost 6 bases, with 13 bases between them. There are 13 residues in the CDR3. CDR3 sequence (DNA): TGCGCCAGCAGCTCGTTACAGGGTGGCGAGCAGTACTTC. It yields the protein CASSSLQGGEQYF.

The V call is TRBV9, the J call TRBJ2-7; tentatively, D is TRBD2 (6 bases). The CDR3 is 14 amino acids. Germline V gives CDR1 SGDLS, CDR2 YYNGEE. V was pared by 4 bases and J by 3 bases, with 14 bases between. CDR3 nucleotides: TGTGCCAGCAGCCCTAAACTGGGGGGCTACGAGCAGTACTTC. Protein product: CASSPKLGGYEQYF.

The chain uses TRBV5-4 and TRBJ2-5; D perhaps matches TRBD1 (5 bases). Between the trimmed V and J ends, which lost 0 bases and 3 bases, there was a span of 12 bases. CDR1 and CDR2 (germline): SGHNT, YYREEE (reference sequence). This CDR3 is 15 amino acids long. This chain's CDR3 is CASSLARRGEETQYF. CDR3 bases: TGTGCCAGCAGCTTGGCCAGAAGGGGTGAAGAGACCCAGTACTTC.

In its sample, this clone was seen a few times. J is TRBJ1-2 and V is TRBV18; possibly TRBD1 for D (5 bases). Trimming left V 2 bases short and J 0 bases short, with 7 bases between. Germline loops: CDR1 KGHSH, CDR2 LQKENI. The CDR3 totals 14 residues. The CDR3, as DNA: TGTGCCAGCTCACCAGACAGAGCTAACTATGGCTACACCTTC. Its translation: CASSPDRANYGYTF.

V usage is TRBV19 and J usage is TRBJ2-1; TRBD1 aligns across 7 bases. Germline CDR1 LNHDA, CDR2 SQIVND (reference sequence). J was trimmed by 8 bases and V by 5 bases; bases with no gene match: 9. The CDR3 length is 14 residues. This chain's CDR3 is CASSSRQGTDEQFF. As DNA, the CDR3 is TGTGCCAGTAGTTCGCGACAGGGAACGGATGAGCAGTTCTTC.

The chain couples TRBV30 to TRBJ1-1, with D possibly being TRBD1 (6 bases). Trimming left V 6 bases short and J 1 base short, with 12 bases between. This CDR3 contains 13 residues. CDR1 is GTSNPN and CDR2 is SVGIG in the germline V gene (reference sequence). In DNA form, the CDR3 reads TGTGCCTGCGCAGGGGATGGGAACACTGAAGCTTTCTTT. Translation: CACAGDGNTEAFF.